The following is a T cell receptor (beta chain) sequence with its context. This clone has just one count. This receptor's antigen is unknown. Base qualities were left out, and no much larger clone turns up one base away. The CDR3 runs 15 residues from the cysteine to the phenylalanine. Just the 45-base CDR3 DNA is kept, in frame starting at base 1. The germline V and J ends show losses of 5 bases and 6 bases respectively, and no gene match explains 5 bases of the junction. For CDR1 and CDR2, the germline V gene lists MNHEY and SVGAGI. TCRbeta CDR3 regions were amplified from genomic DNA using the immunoSEQ Assay, a bias-controlled multiplex PCR. The paper's processing steps were these. The number of nucleated cells in each sample was estimated by amplification of reference gene primers within the assay. To quantify the absolute abundance of each unique TCRbeta CDR3 rearrangement, sequence reads were collapsed and filtered. Productive Simpson clonality was computed per sample as the square root of Simpson's diversity index over productive rearrangements. TCRdb retrieved this table from immuneACCESS and kept in-frame rearrangements only. Not all clones are present; in checked studies, unresolved V genes account for under half, and no reason is known for the remainder. That table gives V, J and clone size, and the DNA gave D and trimming. Counted in this sample were approximately 140,000 clones; approximately 83% of them appeared once. Around 8% of the sample comes from the top ten.

The data were obtained in a study of blood T cell repertoires in COVID-19 (dated by TCRdb to the early 2020s). For the wider study: Samples covering the acute and convalescent phases of COVID-19 were provided by collaborators in the United States, Italy and Spain. The material from the prospective study consisted of cDNA or gDNA derived from T cells, B-cell-depleted T cells, or PBMCs. Subjects who had been exposed to COVID-19, were actively infected with it, or had recovered from it provided the deeply sampled blood TCRbeta repertoires that made up the dataset. A freely available public database, intended as a resource for researchers studying the immune response to SARS-CoV-2, is where the repertoires were released. Samples came from the ongoing ImmuneRACE study (first 160 participants) plus 1,254 subjects from 6 global collaborators. Sample metadata almost always included a de-identified subject ID, COVID-19 status, age in years and sex. Where available, HLA class I and class II types were taken from metadata supplied by the sample provider and were not determined by assay-based typing.

Beyond this particular receptor, the publication reports: The quantity of clinical and demographic metadata differed by source and by participant and was supplied without curation.

One collaborating source in Seattle enrolled patients while the patients were actively infected and followed the patients over time throughout the course of disease. Whole blood was collected in K2EDTA tubes by collaborating institutions according to the institutions' own protocols. Collaborator samples were shipped for TCRbeta analysis as frozen whole blood, isolated PBMCs, or DNA extracted from either sample type. This clonotype originated in a woman aged 60-70 years with COVID-19, enrolled during active disease. This chain joins TRBV6-5 to TRBJ2-2; 11 bases in between match TRBD1. The sample comprised peripheral blood. CDR3 region: CASSRTGGASGELFF. The DNA is as follows: TGTGCCAGCAGTCGGACAGGGGGCGCTTCCGGGGAGCTGTTTTTT.